Below, 24 T cell receptor beta chains from the same sample are listed, as sequenced in a study of OX40 agonist ivuxolimab in advanced cancers. The assay was immunoSEQ multiplex PCR, and TCRdb's table has in-frame clones only and misses some. This table has tens of thousands of clones, around 90% appearing once. The sample in question was CD4+ or CD8+ T cells sorted from blood, obtained in a trial of the OX40 agonist ivuxolimab. Receptors were obtained from an adult with an advanced solid tumor such as melanoma, head and neck, liver or kidney cancer.

The chain couples TRBV12-5 to TRBJ1-1; D is ambiguous. Germline V lookup: CDR1 LGHNT, CDR2 FRNRAP. This CDR3 region has 15 residues. Trimming removed 1 base from V and 1 base from J, with 10 bases in between. CDR3 DNA: TGTGCTAGTGGTTTGGGCGGGGAGGGGAACACTGAAGCTTTCTTT. Translating gives CASGLGGEGNTEAFF.

This clone was observed a handful of times. Additional DNA sequences in this sample encode the identical CDR3. The V gene is TRBV9, the J gene TRBJ1-1; D ambiguous. Germline-derived CDR1 and CDR2 are SGDLS and YYNGEE. Trimming took off 2 bases at V and 5 bases at J, with 10 bases between the two ends. The CDR3 totals 13 residues. In nucleotides, the CDR3 is TGTGCCAGCAGCGTCGGAGGTTCAACTGAAGCTTTCTTT. Translation gives CASSVGGSTEAFF.

The CDR3 is CAWSVGSSHQPQHF. The DNA of the CDR3 is TGTGCCTGGAGTGTAGGGTCATCTCATCAGCCCCAGCATTTT. V usage is TRBV30 and J usage is TRBJ1-5, with D unresolved. There are 14 residues in the CDR3. V lost 0 bases and J 5 bases, leaving 11 bases between the germline ends. CDR1 is GTSNPN and CDR2 is SVGIG in the germline V gene (reference sequence).

A note on this clone: The sample contains more than one DNA sequence encoding this CDR3. The chain has TRBV9 and TRBJ2-2; D is unresolved. CDR3 length: 13 amino acids. The V end was cut by 0 bases, the J end by 4 bases, with 4 bases between. Germline-derived CDR1 and CDR2 are SGDLS and YYNGEE. CDR3 nucleotide sequence: TGTGCCAGCAGCGTAGGGGGCACCGGGGAGCTGTTTTTT. It translates to CASSVGGTGELFF.

This chain joins TRBV6-5 and TRBJ2-1; 12 nucleotides align to TRBD2. The CDR3 runs 15 residues. With 7 bases clipped from V and 6 bases from J, the junction kept 7 bases outside the gene matches. The germline V gene has CDR1 MNHEY and CDR2 SVGAGI. The CDR3 DNA is TGTGCCAGCACAAGACTAGCGGGGGTATTCAATGAGCAGTTCTTC. Its protein product is CASTRLAGVFNEQFF.

V is TRBV27 and J is TRBJ2-1; TRBD2 aligns across 9 bases. CDR1 is MNHEY and CDR2 is SMNVEV in the germline V gene (reference sequence). J lost 3 bases, V lost 6 bases, and 9 bases had no gene match. This CDR3 has 16 amino acids. The CDR3 DNA is TGTGCCAGCAGGCCCTCTGTAGCGGGGGTCTACAATGAGCAGTTCTTC. Translated, it gives CASRPSVAGVYNEQFF.

The chain combines TRBV18 with TRBJ2-1, with 7 bases fitting TRBD2. Germline V lookup: CDR1 KGHSH, CDR2 LQKENI. This CDR3 region has 15 residues. V lost 0 bases, J lost 6 bases, and 5 bases stayed unmatched. CDR3 in DNA: TGTGCCAGCTCACCACCGGGGACTACTCGCAATGAGCAGTTCTTC. It is translated as CASSPPGTTRNEQFF.

This sequence joins TRBV5-6 and TRBJ1-2; 7 bases map to TRBD1. V was clipped by 1 base and J by 4 bases; unmatched bases: 13. Germline CDR1 SGHDT, CDR2 YYEEEE. The CDR3 extends over 17 amino acids. The CDR3 nucleotides are TGTGCCAGCAGCTTGTTCTGGAGGACCGACAGGGTCTATGGCTACACCTTC. Translating gives CASSLFWRTDRVYGYTF.

This clone was recorded once. The chain employs TRBV28 and TRBJ1-2, with a possible D match to TRBD1 (6 bases). Between the trimmed V and J ends, which lost 2 bases and 8 bases, there was a span of 18 bases. The germline V gene has CDR1 MDHEN and CDR2 SYDVKM. The CDR3 length is 15 residues. CDR3 amino acids: CASSLTLTYGGGYTF. The DNA for the CDR3 is TGTGCCAGCAGTTTAACCTTAACTTACGGGGGCGGCTACACCTTC.

V gene TRBV27 combines with J gene TRBJ1-2; 8 positions agree with TRBD1. The CDR3 totals 15 residues. The germline V gene encodes CDR1 MNHEY and CDR2 SMNVEV (reference sequence). V dropped 2 bases and J dropped 5; count of bases not matched to a gene: 7. Written as DNA, the CDR3 is TGTGCCAGCAGTTTAGTGACAGGGGACCTGTATGGCTACACCTTC. The encoded protein is CASSLVTGDLYGYTF.

CDR3 sequence reads: CASSRGPGRQYF. The CDR3 DNA reads as TGTGCCAGCAGCCGGGGGCCAGGGCGGCAGTACTTC. The chain links TRBV7-9 to TRBJ2-7, with D possibly being TRBD1 or TRBD2 (6 bases each). The CDR3 runs to 12 residues. V was trimmed by 5 bases and J by 9 bases, leaving 14 bases between them. Germline V gene data show CDR1 as SEHNR and CDR2 as FQNEAQ (reference sequence).

The rearrangement uses TRBV27 and TRBJ2-1; the D gene is possibly TRBD1 (6 bases). CDR3 size: 11 residues. Germline loops: CDR1 MNHEY, CDR2 SMNVEV (reference sequence). Deletions cut 6 bases from V and 8 bases from J, with 8 bases between. CDR3 DNA sequence: TGTGCCAGCAGCAGGGGCTATGAGCAGTTCTTC. Protein sequence: CASSRGYEQFF.

The V and J genes are TRBV7-2 and TRBJ2-1, with 7 positions matching TRBD2. This CDR3 comprises 15 residues. After removal of 3 bases from V and 4 bases from J, the junction contained 6 bases not matched to a gene. The germline V gene encodes CDR1 SGHTA and CDR2 FQGNSA. The CDR3 DNA follows: TGTGCCAGCAGCTTCACCGGCGGGGGTTACAATGAGCAGTTCTTC. This encodes CASSFTGGGYNEQFF.

The chain joins TRBV28 to TRBJ1-3, with D unclear. Deletions cut 6 bases from V and 8 bases from J, with 14 bases between. CDR1 and CDR2 (germline): MDHEN, SYDVKM. The CDR3 runs 13 residues. The CDR3: CASSPGEWDTIYF. CDR3 DNA: TGTGCCAGCAGCCCTGGGGAATGGGACACCATATATTTT. Combining the CDR3 with reference TRBV28 and TRBJ1-3 gives the whole variable domain DVKVTQSSRYLVKRTGEKVFLECVQDMDHENMFWYRQDPGLGLRLIYFSYDVKMKEKGDIPEGYSVSREKKERFSLILESASTNQTSMYLCASSPGEWDTIYFGEGSWLTVV.

The chain recombines TRBV9 with TRBJ2-7, with D hard to call. This CDR3 has 14 amino acids. V was clipped by 0 bases and J by 2 bases, with 9 bases between them. Per the germline V gene, CDR1 is SGDLS and CDR2 is YYNGEE. CDR3 coding DNA: TGTGCCAGCAGCGTAGCCGGGTTCACCTACGAGCAGTACTTC. Translating gives CASSVAGFTYEQYF.

The V gene is TRBV28, the J gene TRBJ1-5, with a tentative D call TRBD1 (5 bases). In germline, CDR1 is MDHEN, CDR2 SYDVKM. Trimming stripped 5 bases from V and 0 bases from J, with 14 bases between. The CDR3 spans 16 residues. Here the CDR3 DNA reads TGTGCCAGCAGTAATCGGGGACCTTATAGCAATCAGCCCCAGCATTTT. Translated: CASSNRGPYSNQPQHF.

The chain links TRBV30 to TRBJ2-3; 8 bases fit TRBD2. This CDR3 region has 16 residues. After removal of 4 bases from V and 5 bases from J, the junction contained 14 bases not matched to a gene. Germline values: CDR1 GTSNPN, CDR2 SVGIG (reference sequence). CDR3 residues: CAWIPLRAGAGDTQYF. CDR3 DNA sequence: TGTGCCTGGATACCCCTAAGAGCGGGGGCAGGAGATACGCAGTATTTT.

V usage is TRBV28 and J usage is TRBJ1-5, with 7 bases matching TRBD1. The germline CDR1 and CDR2 sequences are MDHEN and SYDVKM. This CDR3 contains 16 residues. V dropped 3 bases and J dropped 0; count of bases not matched to a gene: 5. Written as DNA, the CDR3 is TGTGCCAGCAGTTTGCGGACAGGCGATAGCAATCAGCCCCAGCATTTT. Its protein is CASSLRTGDSNQPQHF.

This clone has just one count. The sample has other DNA sequences that encode this CDR3 too. The chain carries TRBV6-6 and TRBJ1-1; no clear D gene. CDR3 length: 12 residues. V dropped 5 bases and J dropped 1 base, with 5 bases sitting between them. Germline V lookup: CDR1 MNHNY, CDR2 SVGAGI (reference sequence). This chain's CDR3 is CASSGGNTEAFF. The CDR3 bases are TGTGCCAGCAGTGGAGGGAACACTGAAGCTTTCTTT.

The chain joins TRBV6-5 to TRBJ2-7, with TRBD2 matching over 12 bases. This CDR3 spans 15 amino acids. Germline V gene data show CDR1 as MNHEY and CDR2 as SVGAGI. With V trimmed by 0 bases and J by 7 bases, 4 bases remained unmatched. The DNA of the CDR3 is TGTGCCAGCAGTTACTCGGGGCTAGCGGGAGGGGAGCAGTACGTC. The encoded protein is CASSYSGLAGGEQYV.

This chain connects TRBV25-1 to TRBJ2-1; D possibly corresponds to TRBD1 (6 bases). Trimming stripped 8 bases from V and 0 bases from J, with 8 bases between. The CDR3 totals 13 residues. CDR1 is MGHDK, CDR2 SYGVNS, per germline. This CDR3 is CASRDNSYNEQFF. CDR3 DNA: TGTGCCAGCCGGGACAACTCCTACAATGAGCAGTTCTTC.

Note on this clone: A clone one base away is much larger, so this may be a read error. This rearrangement joins TRBV30 to TRBJ2-2; 8 bases are shared with TRBD1. The CDR3 contains 17 residues. V was clipped by 3 bases and J by 2 bases; unmatched bases: 11. Germline V CDR1 and CDR2: GTSNPN, SVGIG (reference sequence). The CDR3 is CAWRAVGTGLNTGELFF. The CDR3, as DNA: TGTGCCTGGAGGGCCGTAGGGACAGGTCTTAACACCGGGGAGCTGTTTTTT.

CDR3 sequence reads: CASSLAQGSYEQYV. The CDR3 DNA reads TGTGCCAGCAGCTTGGCCCAGGGCTCCTACGAGCAGTACGTC. V gene TRBV5-5 combines with J gene TRBJ2-7; D is perhaps TRBD1 (5 bases). CDR3 length equals 14 residues. The germline V gene encodes CDR1 SGHKS and CDR2 YYEKEE (reference sequence). The V gene lost 0 bases and the J gene lost 0 bases, with 7 bases spanning the gap.

The rearrangement joins TRBV28 to TRBJ1-1, with TRBD1 as a possible D gene (6 bases). Looked up from germline, CDR1 is MDHEN and CDR2 is SYDVKM. This CDR3 has 11 amino acids. The V end lost 6 bases, the J end lost 8 bases, and 10 bases lay between the germline ends. The CDR3 spells CASSPGTEAFF. CDR3 sequence (DNA): TGTGCCAGCAGCCCTGGGACAGAAGCTTTCTTT.